The 3 T cell receptor beta chains reported below all come from one sample, sequenced in a study of control samples from healthy donors and cancer patients (dated by TCRdb to 2020 to 2021). The method was the immunoSEQ multiplex PCR assay. TCRdb's version of the immuneACCESS table is confined to in-frame rearrangements and falls short of the full clone set. An unresolved V gene accounts for under half of the shortfall where checked; the remainder is of unknown origin. This sample gives more than 70,000 clones in total; 80% to 95% of them show up just once. Around 0.9% of the sample lies in the top ten. Material for sequencing was blood. These receptors were obtained from a woman in her twenties or thirties in good health.

The V gene is TRBV28, the J gene TRBJ2-2, with TRBD2 matching over 9 bases. V shed 5 bases, J shed 3 bases, and the junction held 7 bases outside the gene matches. CDR1 and CDR2 from the germline V gene are MDHEN and SYDVKM. The CDR3 contains 16 residues. CDR3 coding DNA: TGTGCCAGCAGTCGTCTTGCGGGGGGGTACACCGGGGAGCTGTTTTTT. Encoded protein: CASSRLAGGYTGELFF.

This rearrangement joins TRBV10-2 to TRBJ1-4, with 9 bases matching TRBD1. This CDR3 is built from 15 residues. Unmatched junction bases numbered 3, after V lost 3 bases and J lost 4 bases. Germline values: CDR1 WSHSY, CDR2 SAAADI. The DNA of the CDR3 is TGCGCCAGCAGTGAACCGGGACAGGGTAATGAAAAACTGTTTTTT. Residues: CASSEPGQGNEKLFF.

The chain recombines TRBV25-1 with TRBJ2-6, with D unresolved. V was shortened by 5 bases and J by 2 bases, with 10 bases between the two germline ends. Looked up from germline, CDR1 is MGHDK and CDR2 is SYGVNS. The CDR3 has 15 residues. The CDR3 spells CASSRRAAGANVLTF. Here the CDR3 DNA reads TGTGCCAGCAGTCGTAGGGCAGCTGGGGCCAACGTCCTGACTTTC.